Detailed here is one TCR beta chain. What it binds is not known. The data stem from a study of shared clonotypes between healthy human individuals. Naive CD8 cells, CD45RO-negative and positively selected for CCR7, excluded terminally differentiated effector memory CD45RA+ cells. Clones were read by immunoSEQ multiplex PCR, and TCRdb kept only the in-frame ones, dropping some. The sample lists about 2 million clones; 85% to 95% were seen once. The CDR3 contains 13 residues. The germline CDR1 and CDR2 sequences are SGHDT and YYEEEE. V was shortened by 3 bases and J by 0 bases, with 6 bases between the two germline ends. Study-wide points: Sampling included only blood; tissue repertoires likely differ.

J is TRBJ2-5 and V is TRBV5-6; D may match TRBD1 or TRBD2 (5 bases each). This receptor was identified in a man aged 18 to 29 in good health. The sequencing sample was made of naive CD8+ T cells sorted from blood. Written as DNA, the CDR3 is TGTGCCAGCAGCTGGGGGTACCAAGAGACCCAGTACTTC. Its protein product is CASSWGYQETQYF.